Detailed here is one T cell receptor beta chain. Its antigen is not known. Profiled with immunoSEQ multiplex PCR; TCRdb holds only in-frame clones, not every one. Among over 65,000 clones listed, 86% were seen once. These data originate in a study of OX40 agonist ivuxolimab in advanced cancers. Study conclusions and caveats: Undetermined was the antigen specificity of the expanded peripheral T cells.

The receptor comes from an adult with an advanced solid tumor such as melanoma, head and neck, liver or kidney cancer. This material consisted of CD4+ or CD8+ T cells sorted from blood, taken in a trial of the OX40 agonist ivuxolimab.

The CDR3 nucleotides read TGCACCAGCAGCCACTCTCTAGCTAGCGGGGACACCGGGGAGCTGTTTTTT. Amino acid sequence: CTSSHSLASGDTGELFF. This rearrangement joins TRBV1 to TRBJ2-2; the table gives TRBD2 as D, unverified against the DNA. TRBV1 is assigned pseudogene status. The CDR3 has 17 amino acids.